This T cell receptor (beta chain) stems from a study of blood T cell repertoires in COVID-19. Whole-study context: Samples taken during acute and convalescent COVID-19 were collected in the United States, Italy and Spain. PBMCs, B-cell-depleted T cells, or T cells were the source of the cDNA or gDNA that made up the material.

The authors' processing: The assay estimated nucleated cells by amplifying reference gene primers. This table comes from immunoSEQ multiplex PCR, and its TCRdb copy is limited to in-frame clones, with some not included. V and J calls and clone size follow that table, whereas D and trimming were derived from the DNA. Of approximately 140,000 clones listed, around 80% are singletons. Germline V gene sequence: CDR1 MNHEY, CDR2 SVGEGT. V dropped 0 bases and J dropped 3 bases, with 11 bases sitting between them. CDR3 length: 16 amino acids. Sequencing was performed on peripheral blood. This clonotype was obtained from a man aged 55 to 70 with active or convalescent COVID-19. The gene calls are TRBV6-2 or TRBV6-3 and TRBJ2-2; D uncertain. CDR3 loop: CASSYSVGSDTGELFF. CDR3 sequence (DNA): TGTGCCAGCAGTTACTCGGTGGGCTCGGACACCGGGGAGCTGTTTTTT.